These 26 T cell receptor beta chains were sequenced from one sample in a study of T cells in Graves' hyperthyroidism and ophthalmopathy. Amplification yielded TCR beta CDR3 regions, with RNA transcripts as the source. Primed by the HTBI set, a first-round RT-PCR was run on the TCR CDR3. Using its own MiXCR run on the multiplex PCR reads, TCRdb lists one record per CDR3 protein. The repertoire has fewer than 550,000 distinct CDR3 sequences, roughly 14% of them found once; the top ten carry around 14%. Sequencing was done on a sample of blood. These receptors were collected from a woman aged 18 to 35 with Graves' hyperthyroidism.

This clonotype was observed a single time. The chain is built from TRBV7-3 and TRBJ1-5; no clear D gene. CDR3 length: 13 amino acids. V was trimmed by 5 bases and J by 7 bases, leaving 12 bases between them. The V gene's germline CDR1 is SGHTA and CDR2 FQGTGA. CDR3 sequence reads: CASSPLAGQPQHF. The CDR3 DNA follows: TGTGCCAGCAGCCCCTTGGCGGGGCAGCCCCAGCATTTT.

The DNA for the CDR3 is TGCAGTGTCCCTTATAGCACAGATACGCAGTATTTT. Its protein is CSVPYSTDTQYF. This chain links TRBV20-1 with TRBJ2-3, with D uncertain. The V gene lost 7 bases and the J gene lost 0 bases, with 8 bases spanning the gap. Germline V gene lookup returns CDR1 DFQATT and CDR2 SNEGSKA (reference sequence). The CDR3 totals 12 residues.

The V call is TRBV28, the J call TRBJ1-5, with a tentative D call TRBD1 (6 bases). The ends were cut back, 5 bases at V and 2 bases at J, with 28 bases in the middle. The germline V gene encodes CDR1 MDHEN and CDR2 SYDVKM. This CDR3 has 20 residues. CDR3 DNA sequence: TGTGCCAGCAGTCCGAGAGCCCGCGAGATCCCGGGACACCGCAATCAGCCCCAGCATTTT. Its translation is CASSPRAREIPGHRNQPQHF. Complete variable domain (other parts from reference TRBV28 and TRBJ1-5): DVKVTQSSRYLVKRTGEKVFLECVQDMDHENMFWYRQDPGLGLRLIYFSYDVKMKEKGDIPEGYSVSREKKERFSLILESASTNQTSMYLCASSPRAREIPGHRNQPQHFGDGTRLSIL.

Note on this clonotype: A read error may produce the germline difference seen at one junction end. The chain carries TRBV6-2 or TRBV6-3 and TRBJ1-5, with 9 bases identical to TRBD1. Germline loops: CDR1 MNHEY, CDR2 SVGEGT. This CDR3 region has 14 residues. The CDR3 coding sequence is TGTGCCAACAGTGGACAGGGGAGGAACCAGCCCCAGCATTTT. It encodes CANSGQGRNQPQHF.

This clonotype has only a few counts. The V call is TRBV20-1, the J call TRBJ1-1, with 7 nucleotides matching TRBD1. After removal of 0 bases from V and 4 bases from J, the junction contained 5 bases not matched to a gene. CDR3 length: 14 amino acids. Germline CDR1 reads DFQATT; CDR2 reads SNEGSKA (reference sequence). The DNA of the CDR3 is TGCAGTGCTAGAGATCAAGGGGGCGGCACTGAAGCTTTCTTT. The encoded protein is CSARDQGGGTEAFF.

This clonotype was seen a handful of times. The chain has TRBV2 and TRBJ1-1; D not certain. The germline gives CDR1 SNHLY, CDR2 FYNNEI. V shed 5 bases and J shed 3 bases, with 16 bases lying between them. CDR3 length: 15 amino acids. The CDR3 loop is CASSYREPRDTEAFF. The CDR3 DNA sequence: TGTGCCAGCAGTTACCGGGAGCCGAGGGACACTGAAGCTTTCTTT.

J is TRBJ1-3 and V is TRBV19, with 9 bases that match TRBD1. Germline CDR1 is LNHDA and CDR2 is SQIVND (reference sequence). CDR3 length: 21 residues. The V segment lost 5 bases and the J segment 2 bases; nucleotides outside the gene matches: 22. This CDR3 reads CASSLTFTGTGPIGAGNTIYF. CDR3 nucleotides: TGTGCCAGTAGTCTCACCTTTACCGGGACAGGGCCCATTGGAGCTGGAAACACCATATATTTT.

The CDR3 coding sequence is TGCAGTGCTAGAGAAGTCAGGGGTGCCCTCTCTACTAGCACAGATACGCAGTATTTT. This gives the protein CSAREVRGALSTSTDTQYF. The chain carries TRBV20-1 and TRBJ2-3; a weak D match, TRBD1 (6 bases). V lost 0 bases to trimming and J lost 0 bases, with 22 bases between them. Germline CDR1 and CDR2: DFQATT and SNEGSKA (reference sequence). The CDR3 extends over 19 amino acids.

Ten or more counts support this clonotype. The chain has TRBV20-1 and TRBJ2-3; 7 bases align to TRBD1. From germline, CDR1 is DFQATT and CDR2 SNEGSKA (reference sequence). The CDR3 sequence is 15 residues long. V gave up 5 bases and J gave up 0 bases; unmatched junction bases: 8. The CDR3 here is CSAPIPQGSTDTQYF. In DNA, the CDR3 is TGCAGTGCTCCGATCCCACAGGGGAGCACAGATACGCAGTATTTT.

This clonotype was seen ten or more times. This rearrangement joins TRBV6-4 to TRBJ2-3; D is unclear. V lost 8 bases to trimming and J lost 3 bases, with 12 bases between them. The V gene's germline CDR1 is MRHNA and CDR2 SNTAGT. There are 13 residues in the CDR3. The CDR3 spells CASSDSPTDTQYF. The CDR3 DNA follows: TGTGCCAGCTCCGACTCCCCAACAGATACGCAGTATTTT.

Many counts were recorded for this clonotype. The chain links TRBV6-5 to TRBJ2-4; the D gene is possibly TRBD1 (6 bases). This CDR3 contains 15 residues. Between the trimmed V and J ends, which lost 2 bases and 0 bases, there was a span of 8 bases. Germline CDR1 reads MNHEY; CDR2 reads SVGAGI. CDR3 amino acids: CASSYPRGAKNIQYF. Written as DNA, the CDR3 is TGTGCCAGCAGTTACCCCAGGGGAGCCAAAAACATTCAGTACTTC.

This chain uses TRBV11-2 with TRBJ2-5; the match to TRBD1 covers 9 bases. Trimming took 4 bases from V and 4 from J; bases not matched to a gene: 7. CDR1 is SGHAT and CDR2 is FQNNGV in the germline V gene. CDR3 length equals 15 residues. The CDR3: CASSSPGTGRETQYF. In DNA, the CDR3 is TGTGCCAGCAGCTCCCCCGGGACAGGGAGAGAGACCCAGTACTTC.

This clonotype was counted at least ten times. This chain connects TRBV20-1 to TRBJ1-1; possibly TRBD1 for D (5 bases). Per germline, CDR1 DFQATT and CDR2 SNEGSKA (reference sequence). V was shortened by 6 bases and J by 4 bases, with 9 bases between the two germline ends. This CDR3 is built from 11 residues. Written as DNA, the CDR3 is TGCAGTGCAAGGGGAGGCACTGAAGCTTTCTTT. Its translation is CSARGGTEAFF.

The rearrangement links TRBV20-1 to TRBJ2-3, with D maybe TRBD2 (6 bases). Germline V gives CDR1 DFQATT, CDR2 SNEGSKA (reference sequence). The CDR3 totals 13 residues. Trimming left V 5 bases short and J 2 bases short, with 11 bases between. The CDR3 DNA sequence: TGCAGTGCTCCGGAGGGGCACACAGATACGCAGTATTTT. This codes for CSAPEGHTDTQYF.

This chain links TRBV6-2 or TRBV6-3 with TRBJ1-1; a possible D gene is TRBD1 (6 bases). This CDR3 is 15 amino acids long. Trimming removed 2 bases from V and 4 bases from J, with 14 bases in between. Germline V lookup: CDR1 MNHEY, CDR2 SVGEGT. In DNA, the CDR3 is TGTGCCAGCAGTTACAATAACAGGGTTTCCACTGAAGCTTTCTTT. Translation gives CASSYNNRVSTEAFF.

This clonotype was found once. A much more abundant neighbour one base away suggests this may be a read error. The CDR3 ends on some other residue instead of the conserved phenylalanine or tryptophan, so this is likely a read error. The CDR3 is CASRRGGGSNQPQHS. CDR3 in DNA: TGTGCCAGCAGAAGAGGGGGGGGTAGCAATCAGCCCCAGCATTCT. The chain is built from TRBV2 and TRBJ1-5; D might be TRBD1 (6 bases). There are 15 residues in the CDR3. CDR1 SNHLY and CDR2 FYNNEI come from the germline V gene. V was shortened by 6 bases and J by 0 bases, with 12 bases between the two germline ends.

This chain uses TRBV20-1 with TRBJ1-4, with TRBD1 identical over 8 bases. The CDR3 loop spans 13 amino acids. Unmatched junction bases numbered 5, after V lost 4 bases and J lost 7 bases. Germline loops: CDR1 DFQATT, CDR2 SNEGSKA (reference sequence). The CDR3 nucleotides read TGCAGTGCTATGACAGGGGCTGGTGAAAAACTGTTTTTT. Translation gives CSAMTGAGEKLFF.

This sequence joins TRBV9 and TRBJ2-4, with 8 bases fitting TRBD2. This CDR3 region has 15 residues. Trimming took 4 bases from V and 8 from J; bases not matched to a gene: 11. CDR1 and CDR2 (germline): SGDLS, YYNGEE. The CDR3 spells CASSREDAGGDIQYF. DNA of the CDR3: TGTGCCAGCAGCCGAGAGGACGCCGGGGGGGACATTCAGTACTTC.

This clonotype was found many times. The chain is built from TRBV3-1 and TRBJ2-3; 10 bases map to TRBD2. Unmatched junction bases numbered 5, after V lost 4 bases and J lost 1 base. The CDR3 sequence is 16 residues long. Germline CDR1 and CDR2: LGHDT and YNNKEL (reference sequence). CDR3 protein: CASSLRAGGGTDTQYF. CDR3 bases: TGTGCCAGCAGCCTCCGAGCGGGAGGGGGCACAGATACGCAGTATTTT.

The chain recombines TRBV7-9 with TRBJ2-4; no firm D call. The CDR3 contains 15 residues. Germline V lookup: CDR1 SEHNR, CDR2 FQNEAQ (reference sequence). Trimming removed 4 bases at V and 1 base at J, with 11 bases between. The CDR3, as DNA: TGTGCCAGCAGCTCCCCGGTGGGGGCCAAAAACATTCAGTACTTC. This translates into CASSSPVGAKNIQYF.

This clonotype was seen ten or more times. V is TRBV11-3 and J is TRBJ1-5, with no clear D. V dropped 3 bases and J dropped 0 bases, with 9 bases sitting between them. The CDR3 extends over 15 amino acids. Germline CDR1 and CDR2: SGHNT and YENEEA. The CDR3 reads CASSLGLGSNQPQHF. CDR3 nucleotides: TGTGCCAGCAGCTTGGGTCTAGGTAGCAATCAGCCCCAGCATTTT.

With respect to this clonotype: This sequence may be a read error, since a much larger clone differs from it by one base. The gene calls are TRBV7-2 and TRBJ2-7; D may be TRBD1 (5 bases). Germline V gene lookup returns CDR1 SGHTA and CDR2 FQGNSA. The CDR3 sequence is 14 residues long. Trimming shortened V by 5 bases and J by 2 bases, and 13 bases separated the two germline ends. CDR3 sequence: CASSHRKGTYEQYF. The CDR3 coding sequence is TGTGCCAGCAGCCACAGGAAAGGTACCTACGAGCAGTACTTC. Together with reference TRBV7-2 and TRBJ2-7, the CDR3 gives the full variable domain: GAGVSQSPSNKVTEKGKDVELRCDPISGHTALYWYRQSLGQGLEFLIYFQGNSAPDKSGLPSDRFSAERTGGSVSTLTIQRTQQEDSAVYLCASSHRKGTYEQYFGPGTRLTVT.

This clonotype has ten or more counts. The chain joins TRBV7-6 to TRBJ2-7; 8 bases fit TRBD2. The germline CDR1 and CDR2 sequences are SGHVS and FNYEAQ. V shed 3 bases and J 3 bases; nucleotides not matched to a gene: 4. The CDR3 contains 14 residues. CDR3 protein: CASSFGGAGYEQYF. The DNA for the CDR3 is TGTGCCAGCAGCTTCGGGGGGGCAGGCTACGAGCAGTACTTC.

The CDR3 DNA reads as TGTGCCAGTAGTATCCTCCCGGATTGGCCTAACCAGCCCCAGCATTTT. Translated: CASSILPDWPNQPQHF. The gene calls are TRBV19 and TRBJ1-5; D unresolved. Trimming removed 3 bases from V and 7 bases from J, with 19 bases in between. The V gene's germline CDR1 is LNHDA and CDR2 SQIVND (reference sequence). The CDR3 is 16 amino acids.

The chain joins TRBV7-9 to TRBJ2-7; D may correspond to TRBD1 or TRBD2 (5 bases each). The germline CDR1 and CDR2 sequences are SEHNR and FQNEAQ (reference sequence). V was pared by 5 bases and J by 3 bases, with 11 bases between. This CDR3 has 13 amino acids. The CDR3 here is CASSKGELYEQYF. For the CDR3, the DNA is TGTGCCAGCAGCAAAGGGGAGCTCTACGAGCAGTACTTC. Filled out from reference TRBV7-9 and TRBJ2-7, the complete variable domain reads DTGVSQNPRHKITKRGQNVTFRCDPISEHNRLYWYRQTLGQGPEFLTYFQNEAQLEKSRLLSDRFSAERPKGSFSTLEIQRTEQGDSAMYLCASSKGELYEQYFGPGTRLTVT.

This clonotype was counted at least ten times. The rearrangement uses TRBV20-1 and TRBJ2-5; TRBD1 is a possible D gene (5 bases). This CDR3 region has 16 residues. Trimming left V 6 bases short and J 5 bases short, with 25 bases between. Germline CDR1 reads DFQATT; CDR2 reads SNEGSKA (reference sequence). CDR3 loop: CSATPRGEVAGETQYF. CDR3 nucleotides: TGCAGTGCCACTCCTCGCGGCGAAGTAGCAGGGGAGACCCAGTACTTC.